This T cell receptor (beta chain) appears in the sequencing data of a study of T-cell memory formation after mild COVID-19. General observations from the study: Within pre-infection memory, some responding clones were found, suggesting cross-reactive memory joined. Second-wave clones that peaked on day 37 lacked confirmed SARS-CoV-2 specificity. While clones contracting from day 15 to 85 were balanced between CD4 and CD8, later expanders leaned CD4+. Mainly in CM and EM were contracting CD4+ clones; CD8+ were in EMRA.

In its sample, this clonotype was seen many times. Its antigen is unknown. The V gene end was trimmed by 4 bases and the J gene end by 3 bases; junction bases not matched to a gene: 6. Germline CDR1 MGHRA, CDR2 YSYEKL. The CDR3 contains 15 residues. TCRdb reprocessed the 5' RACE reads via MiXCR and lists one record per CDR3 protein. The sample comprises some 440,000 distinct CDR3 sequences, around a quarter of which are singletons, and around an eighth rests with the top ten. The chain joins TRBV4-1 to TRBJ2-1; 7 bases align to TRBD1. The sequencing sample was made of PBMCs or a T cell subset sorted from them (not recorded which). This TCR derives from an adult woman who had mild COVID-19 (a few samples of this study predate the infection). Cell type and time point are not known. CDR3 coding DNA: TGCGCCAGCAGCCTGACAGGGTTGGGCTACAATGAGCAGTTCTTC. It specifies CASSLTGLGYNEQFF.